This T cell receptor (beta chain) stems from a study of T cells after yellow fever vaccination. For the study at large: Preparing low-cell-number fractions relied on SMART-Seq v4 Ultra Low Input.

Universal primer sites and UMIs were introduced during 5'RACE template-switching synthesis of TCR cDNA. Using its own MiXCR run on the 5' RACE reads, TCRdb lists one record per CDR3 protein. The sample lists about 320,000 distinct CDR3 sequences, about 10% occurring once. This clonotype was observed many times. Its target is not known. CDR3 length: 19 residues. Trimming took off 5 bases at V and 4 bases at J, with 27 bases between the two ends. Germline V gene data show CDR1 as SGHRS and CDR2 as YFSETQ. The study, taken as a whole, reports: It was a small share of clonotypes that appeared in both CD4 and CD8 compartments. A large majority of primary-vaccination clones showed up again after the booster (96% CD4, around 90% CD8).

The material was CD4+ T cells sorted from PBMCs, obtained 45 days after the yellow fever booster vaccination. This clonotype originated in a man between 18 and 35 years old who received the YFV17D yellow fever vaccine. The rearrangement links TRBV5-1 to TRBJ2-2; weak D call: TRBD2 (6 bases). The CDR3 nucleotides read TGCGCCAGCAGTAGTAGTGTGACCGAACTAGCCTCGAGCACCGGGGAGCTGTTTTTT. It yields the protein CASSSSVTELASSTGELFF.